A single sample is the source of the 13 T cell receptor beta chains below, sequenced in a study of T cell repertoires in cytomegalovirus infection. MiXCR, run by TCRdb on the reads, gives a single entry per CDR3 protein. This sample has 100,000 to 150,000 distinct CDR3 sequences, with roughly 32% found just once. The antigens for these receptors are not known. The sample was CD8+ T cells from cultured PBMCs, taken from culture after CMV antigen stimulation. The source of these receptors is a human donor in good health (CMV status not recorded). Some clones in this sample may be carry-over from other donors' samples.

This clonotype was seen more than once but under ten times. DNA for the CDR3: TGTGCCAGCAGTTCAGGCCATACCGGGACAGTCGGGAACACTGAAGCTTTCTTT. It specifies CASSSGHTGTVGNTEAFF. The chain employs TRBV27 and TRBJ1-1, with 7 bases aligning to TRBD1. This CDR3 spans 18 amino acids. With V trimmed by 4 bases and J by 1 base, 15 bases remained unmatched. Per the germline V gene, CDR1 is MNHEY and CDR2 is SMNVEV (reference sequence).

This rearrangement joins TRBV28 to TRBJ1-4; D is unclear. V was trimmed by 8 bases and J by 7 bases, leaving 8 bases between them. The germline CDR1 and CDR2 sequences are MDHEN and SYDVKM. The CDR3 sequence is 11 residues long. CDR3 DNA: TGTGCCAGCCGTTGGGGTGAAAAACTGTTTTTT. It yields the protein CASRWGEKLFF.

The count of this clonotype is one. Sequence at one end of the junction differs from germline and may be a read error. The V call is TRBV6-6, the J call TRBJ2-7; 7 bases fit TRBD1. This CDR3 contains 12 residues. Per the germline V gene, CDR1 is MNHNY and CDR2 is SVGAGI (reference sequence). As DNA, the CDR3 is TGTGCCAGCAGTTACGGACCTGGGACAGAGGACTTC. This gives the protein CASSYGPGTEDF.

This clonotype was detected many times. The J gene is TRBJ2-5, the V gene TRBV10-3; D possibly matches TRBD1 or TRBD2 (5 bases each). Trimming cost V 4 bases and J 2 bases, with 11 bases left between them. The CDR3 has 14 amino acids. CDR1 ENHRY and CDR2 SYGVKD come from the germline V gene. CDR3 region: CAISGDPDQETQYF. CDR3 DNA: TGTGCCATCAGTGGGGACCCGGATCAAGAGACCCAGTACTTC.

This clonotype was seen a few times. The chain couples TRBV7-2 to TRBJ1-2, with D possibly matching TRBD1 (5 bases). The CDR3 loop spans 15 amino acids. Trimming left V 1 base short and J 8 bases short, with 17 bases between. Germline assignment: CDR1 SGHTA and CDR2 FQGNSA. The CDR3 loop is CASSLVLRGTRGYTF. In DNA form, the CDR3 reads TGTGCCAGCAGCTTAGTCCTTCGGGGGACTCGAGGCTACACCTTC.

This chain uses TRBV7-3 with TRBJ2-7, with 7 bases that match TRBD1. CDR1 is SGHTA, CDR2 FQGTGA, per germline. This CDR3 is 15 amino acids long. After removal of 5 bases from V and 2 bases from J, the junction contained 9 bases not matched to a gene. For the CDR3, the DNA is TGTGCCAGCAGCGCAACAGGGGTCCCGACCTACGAGCAGTACTTC. It translates to CASSATGVPTYEQYF.

The V call is TRBV19, the J call TRBJ2-1, with D hard to call. This CDR3 comprises 16 residues. Germline V CDR1 and CDR2: LNHDA, SQIVND (reference sequence). V lost 4 bases, J lost 5 bases, and 18 bases lay in between. The CDR3 DNA reads TGTGCCAGTAGTAAGCACTCGGACGATTTCAACAATGAGCAGTTCTTC. It codes for CASSKHSDDFNNEQFF.

The rearrangement joins TRBV4-1 to TRBJ1-5; D gene uncertain. Trimming stripped 0 bases from V and 0 bases from J, with 9 bases between. Germline values: CDR1 MGHRA, CDR2 YSYEKL. The CDR3 length is 16 residues. In DNA, the CDR3 is TGCGCCAGCAGCCAAGAACTCGGAGATAGCAATCAGCCCCAGCATTTT. Its translation is CASSQELGDSNQPQHF.

The CDR3 region is CASREAGRGDEQFF. The CDR3 nucleotides are TGTGCCAGCAGGGAGGCAGGGCGAGGGGATGAGCAGTTCTTC. The chain carries TRBV28 and TRBJ2-1, with D tentatively TRBD1 or TRBD2 (5 bases each). This CDR3 contains 14 residues. With 6 bases removed from V and 8 bases from J, the gap between germline ends came to 17 bases. Germline V lookup: CDR1 MDHEN, CDR2 SYDVKM.

This clonotype was picked up one time. The chain is built from TRBV7-6 and TRBJ1-6; TRBD1 might be the D (6 bases). Germline assignment: CDR1 SGHVS and CDR2 FNYEAQ. The CDR3 sequence is 13 residues long. V lost 5 bases and J lost 6, with 8 bases in between. DNA of the CDR3: TGTGCCAGCAGCGGACAGTTTAATTCACCCCTCCACTTT. Translation gives CASSGQFNSPLHF.

This clonotype was counted a few times. The chain links TRBV24-1 to TRBJ2-3; the D gene is possibly TRBD1 (6 bases). Per the germline V gene, CDR1 is KGHDR and CDR2 is SFDVKD. The CDR3 length is 15 residues. Trimming stripped 5 bases from V and 2 bases from J, with 13 bases between. The CDR3 DNA is TGTGCCACCAGTGCACAGGGCGACTTCACAGATACGCAGTATTTT. Amino acids: CATSAQGDFTDTQYF.

The chain has TRBV2 and TRBJ2-3, with 15 bases that match TRBD2. This CDR3 spans 16 amino acids. Per the germline V gene, CDR1 is SNHLY and CDR2 is FYNNEI. V trimming: 3 bases; J trimming: 6 bases; junction bases outside the gene matches: 4. CDR3: CASSEGLAGGRDTQYF. The CDR3 DNA reads TGTGCCAGCAGTGAGGGACTAGCGGGGGGAAGGGATACGCAGTATTTT.

This chain links TRBV28 with TRBJ2-3, with D perhaps matching TRBD1 (6 bases). Germline V lookup: CDR1 MDHEN, CDR2 SYDVKM. V gave up 5 bases and J gave up 0 bases, with 12 bases separating them. This CDR3 spans 15 amino acids. This CDR3 reads CASSPGQRSTDTQYF. CDR3 DNA sequence: TGTGCCAGCAGTCCAGGACAGCGAAGCACAGATACGCAGTATTTT.